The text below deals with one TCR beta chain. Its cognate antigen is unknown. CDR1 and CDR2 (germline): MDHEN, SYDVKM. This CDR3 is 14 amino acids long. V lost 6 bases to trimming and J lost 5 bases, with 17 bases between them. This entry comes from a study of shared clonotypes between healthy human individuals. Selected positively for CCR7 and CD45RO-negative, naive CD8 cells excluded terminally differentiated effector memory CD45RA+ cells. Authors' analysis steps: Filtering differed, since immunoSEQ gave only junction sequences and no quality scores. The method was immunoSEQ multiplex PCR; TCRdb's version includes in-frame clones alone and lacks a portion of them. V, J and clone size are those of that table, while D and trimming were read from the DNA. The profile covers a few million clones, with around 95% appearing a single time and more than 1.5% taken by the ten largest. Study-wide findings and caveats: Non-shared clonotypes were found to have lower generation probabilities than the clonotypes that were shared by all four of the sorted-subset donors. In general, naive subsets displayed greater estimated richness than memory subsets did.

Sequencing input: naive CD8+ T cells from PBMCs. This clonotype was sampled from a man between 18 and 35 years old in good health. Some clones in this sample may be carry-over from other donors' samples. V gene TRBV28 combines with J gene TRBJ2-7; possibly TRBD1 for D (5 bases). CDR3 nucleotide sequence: TGTGCCAGCAGCCAGAGGTCTGGGGCCCACGAGCAGTACTTC. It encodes CASSQRSGAHEQYF.